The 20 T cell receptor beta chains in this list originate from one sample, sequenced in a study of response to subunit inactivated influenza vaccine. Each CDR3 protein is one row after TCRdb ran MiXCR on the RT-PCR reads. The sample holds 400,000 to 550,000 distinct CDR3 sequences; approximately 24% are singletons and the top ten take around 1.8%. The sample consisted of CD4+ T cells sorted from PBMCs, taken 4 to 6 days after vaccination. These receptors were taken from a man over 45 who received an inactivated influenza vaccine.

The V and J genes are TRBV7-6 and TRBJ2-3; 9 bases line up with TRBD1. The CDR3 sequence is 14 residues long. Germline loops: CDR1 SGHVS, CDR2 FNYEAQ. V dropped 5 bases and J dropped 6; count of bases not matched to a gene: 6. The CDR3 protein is CASSRQGVTDTQYF. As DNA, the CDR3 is TGTGCCAGCAGCCGACAGGGGGTCACGGATACGCAGTATTTT.

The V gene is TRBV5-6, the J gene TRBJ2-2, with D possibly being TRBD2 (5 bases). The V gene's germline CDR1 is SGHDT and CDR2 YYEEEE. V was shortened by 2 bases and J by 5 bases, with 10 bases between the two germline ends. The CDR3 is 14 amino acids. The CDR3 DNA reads TGTGCCAGCAGCTTTTTACTAGTTACCGGGGAGCTGTTTTTT. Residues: CASSFLLVTGELFF. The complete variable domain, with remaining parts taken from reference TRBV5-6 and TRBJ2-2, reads DAGVTQSPTHLIKTRGQQVTLRCSPKSGHDTVSWYQQALGQGPQFIFQYYEEEERQRGNFPDRFSGHQFPNYSSELNVNALLLGDSALYLCASSFLLVTGELFFGEGSRLTVL.

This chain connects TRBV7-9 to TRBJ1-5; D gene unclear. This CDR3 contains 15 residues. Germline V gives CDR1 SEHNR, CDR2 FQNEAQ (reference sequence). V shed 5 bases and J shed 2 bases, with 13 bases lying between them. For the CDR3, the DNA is TGTGCCAGCAGCCGCGGGGTCGAAGGCAATCAGCCCCAGCATTTT. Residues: CASSRGVEGNQPQHF.

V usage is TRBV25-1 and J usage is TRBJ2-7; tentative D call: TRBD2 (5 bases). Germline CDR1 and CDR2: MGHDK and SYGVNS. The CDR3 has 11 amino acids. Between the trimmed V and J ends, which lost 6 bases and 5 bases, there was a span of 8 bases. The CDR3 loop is CASSAGNEQYF. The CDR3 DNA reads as TGTGCCAGCAGCGCCGGGAACGAGCAGTACTTC.

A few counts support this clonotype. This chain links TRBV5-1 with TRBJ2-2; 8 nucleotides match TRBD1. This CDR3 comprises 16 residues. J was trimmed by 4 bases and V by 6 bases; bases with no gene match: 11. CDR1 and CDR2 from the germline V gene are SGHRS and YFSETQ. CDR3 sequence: CASKRATGAGTGELFF. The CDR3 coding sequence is TGCGCCAGCAAGCGGGCGACAGGGGCAGGCACCGGGGAGCTGTTTTTT.

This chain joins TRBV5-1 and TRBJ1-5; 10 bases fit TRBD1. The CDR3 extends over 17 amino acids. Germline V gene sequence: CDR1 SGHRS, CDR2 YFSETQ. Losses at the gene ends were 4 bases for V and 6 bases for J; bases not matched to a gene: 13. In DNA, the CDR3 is TGCGCCAGCAGCATAATTCCAGACAGGGGGCAGTTTCAGCCCCAGCATTTT. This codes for CASSIIPDRGQFQPQHF.

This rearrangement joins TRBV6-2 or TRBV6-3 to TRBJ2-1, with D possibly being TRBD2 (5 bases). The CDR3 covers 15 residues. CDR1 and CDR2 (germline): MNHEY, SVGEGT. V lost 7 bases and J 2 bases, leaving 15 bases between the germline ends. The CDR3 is CASTASGDPYNEQFF. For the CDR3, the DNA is TGTGCCAGCACCGCAAGCGGTGATCCCTACAATGAGCAGTTCTTC.

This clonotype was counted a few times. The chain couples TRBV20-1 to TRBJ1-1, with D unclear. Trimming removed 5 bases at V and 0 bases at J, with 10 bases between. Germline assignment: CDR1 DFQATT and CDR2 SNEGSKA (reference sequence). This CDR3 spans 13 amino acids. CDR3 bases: TGCAGTGCTTTCGGGGAGATGAACACTGAAGCTTTCTTT. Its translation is CSAFGEMNTEAFF.

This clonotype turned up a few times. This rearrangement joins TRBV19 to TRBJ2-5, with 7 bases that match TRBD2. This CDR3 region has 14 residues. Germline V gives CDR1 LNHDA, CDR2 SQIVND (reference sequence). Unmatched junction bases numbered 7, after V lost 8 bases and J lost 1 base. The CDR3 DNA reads TGTGCCAGTCGCGAGCGGGGAGGCCAAGAGACCCAGTACTTC. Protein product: CASRERGGQETQYF.

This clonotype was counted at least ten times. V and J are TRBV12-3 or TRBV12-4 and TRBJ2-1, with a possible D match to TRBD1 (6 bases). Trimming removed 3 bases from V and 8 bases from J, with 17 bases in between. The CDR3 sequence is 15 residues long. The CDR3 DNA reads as TGTGCCAGCAGTTTCGCTTCACAGGGAAGCGATGAGCAGTTCTTC. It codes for CASSFASQGSDEQFF.

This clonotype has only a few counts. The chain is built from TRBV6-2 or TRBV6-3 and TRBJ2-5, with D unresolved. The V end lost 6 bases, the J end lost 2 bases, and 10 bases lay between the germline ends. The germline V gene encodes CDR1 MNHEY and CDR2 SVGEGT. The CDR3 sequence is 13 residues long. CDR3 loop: CASSWAQQETQYF. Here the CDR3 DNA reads TGTGCCAGCAGCTGGGCCCAGCAAGAGACCCAGTACTTC.

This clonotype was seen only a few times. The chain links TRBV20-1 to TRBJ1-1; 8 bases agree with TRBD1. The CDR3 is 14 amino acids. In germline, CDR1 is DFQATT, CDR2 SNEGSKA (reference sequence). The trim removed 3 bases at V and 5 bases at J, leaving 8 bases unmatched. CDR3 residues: CSASRRQGLTEAFF. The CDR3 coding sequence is TGCAGTGCTAGCCGAAGACAGGGGTTAACTGAAGCTTTCTTT.

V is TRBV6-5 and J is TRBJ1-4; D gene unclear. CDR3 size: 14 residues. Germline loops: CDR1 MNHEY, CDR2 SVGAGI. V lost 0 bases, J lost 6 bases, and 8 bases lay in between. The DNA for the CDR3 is TGTGCCAGCAGTTACTCAGGCGCCGATGAAAAACTGTTTTTT. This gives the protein CASSYSGADEKLFF.

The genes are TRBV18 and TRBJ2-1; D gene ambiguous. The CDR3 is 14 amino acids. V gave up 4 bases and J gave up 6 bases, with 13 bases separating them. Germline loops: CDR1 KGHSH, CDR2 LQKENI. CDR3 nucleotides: TGTGCCAGCTCACTTACGGCGGTCCCCAATGAGCAGTTCTTC. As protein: CASSLTAVPNEQFF.

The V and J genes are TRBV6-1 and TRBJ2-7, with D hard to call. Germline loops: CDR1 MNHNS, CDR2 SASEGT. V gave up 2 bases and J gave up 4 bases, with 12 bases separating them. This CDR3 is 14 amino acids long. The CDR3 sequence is CASSEIGQTYEQYF. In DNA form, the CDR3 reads TGTGCCAGCAGTGAAATTGGTCAAACGTACGAGCAGTACTTC.

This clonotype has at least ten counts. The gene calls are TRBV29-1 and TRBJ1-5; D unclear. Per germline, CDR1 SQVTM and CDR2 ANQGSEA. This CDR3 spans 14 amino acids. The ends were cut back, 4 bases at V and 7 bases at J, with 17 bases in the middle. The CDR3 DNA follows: TGCAGCGTTGCCCGAGCAGGCGTCGGACAGCCCCAGCATTTT. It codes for CSVARAGVGQPQHF.

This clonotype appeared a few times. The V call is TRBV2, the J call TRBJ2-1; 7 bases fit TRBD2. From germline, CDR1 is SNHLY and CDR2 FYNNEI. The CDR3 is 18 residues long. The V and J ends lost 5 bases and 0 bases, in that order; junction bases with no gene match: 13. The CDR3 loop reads CASSTLGSSGSSYNEQFF. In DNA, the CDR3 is TGTGCCAGCAGTACTCTGGGCTCTAGCGGAAGCTCCTACAATGAGCAGTTCTTC. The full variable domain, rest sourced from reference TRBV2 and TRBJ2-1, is EPEVTQTPSHQVTQMGQEVILRCVPISNHLYFYWYRQILGQKVEFLVSFYNNEISEKSEIFDDQFSVERPDGSNFTLKIRSTKLEDSAMYFCASSTLGSSGSSYNEQFFGPGTRLTVL.

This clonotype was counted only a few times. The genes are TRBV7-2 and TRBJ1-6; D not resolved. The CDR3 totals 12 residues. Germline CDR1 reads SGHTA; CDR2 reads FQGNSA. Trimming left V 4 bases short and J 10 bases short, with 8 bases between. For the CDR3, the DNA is TGTGCCAGCAGCTCAGAGTGGTCACCCCTCCACTTT. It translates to CASSSEWSPLHF.

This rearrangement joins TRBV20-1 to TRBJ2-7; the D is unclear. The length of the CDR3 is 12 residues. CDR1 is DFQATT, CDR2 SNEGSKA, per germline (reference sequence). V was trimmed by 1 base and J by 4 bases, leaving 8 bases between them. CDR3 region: CSARGRQYEQYF. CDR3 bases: TGCAGTGCTAGAGGCAGGCAATACGAGCAGTACTTC.

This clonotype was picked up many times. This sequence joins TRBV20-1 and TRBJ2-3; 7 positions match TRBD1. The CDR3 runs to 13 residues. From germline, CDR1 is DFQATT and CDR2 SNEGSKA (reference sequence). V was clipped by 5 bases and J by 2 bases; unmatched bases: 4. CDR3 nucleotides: TGCAGTGCTGTACAGGGGCTCACAGATACGCAGTATTTT. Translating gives CSAVQGLTDTQYF.